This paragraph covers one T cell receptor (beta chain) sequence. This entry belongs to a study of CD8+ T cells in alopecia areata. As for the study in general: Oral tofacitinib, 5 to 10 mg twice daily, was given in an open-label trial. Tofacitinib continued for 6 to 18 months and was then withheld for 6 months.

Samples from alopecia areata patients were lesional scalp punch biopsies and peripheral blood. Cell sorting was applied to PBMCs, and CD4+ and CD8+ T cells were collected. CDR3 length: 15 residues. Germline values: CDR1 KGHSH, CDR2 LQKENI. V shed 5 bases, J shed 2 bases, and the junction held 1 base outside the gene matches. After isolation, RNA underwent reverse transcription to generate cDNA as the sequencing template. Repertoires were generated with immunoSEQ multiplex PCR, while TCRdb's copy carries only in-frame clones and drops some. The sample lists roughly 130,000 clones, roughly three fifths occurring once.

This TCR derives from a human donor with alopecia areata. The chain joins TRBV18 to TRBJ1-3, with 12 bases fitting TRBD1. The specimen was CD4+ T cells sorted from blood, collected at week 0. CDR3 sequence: CASSRDRGPGNTIYF. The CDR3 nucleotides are TGTGCCAGCTCAAGGGACAGGGGGCCTGGAAACACCATATATTTT. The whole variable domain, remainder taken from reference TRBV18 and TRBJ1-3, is NAGVMQNPRHLVRRRGQEARLRCSPMKGHSHVYWYRQLPEEGLKFMVYLQKENIIDESGMPKERFSAEFPKEGPSILRIQQVVRGDSAAYFCASSRDRGPGNTIYFGEGSWLTVV.